This is a list of T cell receptor beta chains from one sample in a study of cytomegalovirus exposure and HLA in healthy donors. Clones were read by immunoSEQ multiplex PCR, and TCRdb kept only the in-frame ones, dropping some. The table lists 200,000 to 250,000 clones, roughly 75% of them singletons. The sample taken for sequencing was PBMCs. The origin of the receptors is a woman aged 30 to 39 in good health and CMV-seronegative. CDR3s include the opening cysteine and the closing phenylalanine or tryptophan. D genes are given only for firm matches. The size of a clone is reported for some rows only, either as once, few or many, or as a class for expanded clones.

V gene,clone size,D gene,J gene,CDR3 protein,CDR3 DNA
TRBV7-2,.,.,TRBJ2-7,CASSLVPDYEQYF,TGTGCCAGCAGCTTAGTTCCAGACTACGAGCAGTACTTC
TRBV29-1,.,TRBD2,TRBJ2-5,CSLRTSGSGETQYF,TGCAGCCTCCGGACTAGCGGGAGTGGCGAGACCCAGTACTTC
TRBV4-1,.,TRBD1,TRBJ2-2,CASSQPGQGPVGELFF,TGCGCCAGTAGCCAACCGGGACAGGGGCCTGTGGGGGAGCTGTTTTTT
TRBV18,.,.,TRBJ1-6,CASSPRQERDSPLHF,TGTGCCAGCTCACCAAGACAGGAGAGGGATTCACCCCTCCACTTT
TRBV10-2,few,TRBD1,TRBJ1-2,CASSAQGGIYGYTF,TGCGCCAGCAGCGCGCAGGGGGGCATCTATGGCTACACCTTC
TRBV27,.,.,TRBJ1-1,CASSKYAAFGVQSEAFF,TGTGCCAGCAGTAAATACGCGGCTTTCGGGGTACAGAGTGAAGCTTTCTTT
TRBV7-8,few,TRBD2,TRBJ2-1,CASSYRLAGELYNEQFF,TGTGCCAGCAGCTACCGACTAGCGGGGGAACTCTACAATGAGCAGTTCTTC
TRBV11-1,.,.,TRBJ1-5,CASSLHDGDQPQHF,TGTGCCAGCAGCTTACACGACGGAGATCAGCCCCAGCATTTT
TRBV5-4,.,.,TRBJ1-3,CASSSSGTNSGNTIYF,TGTGCCAGCAGCTCGTCCGGGACTAACTCTGGAAACACCATATATTTT
TRBV2,.,.,TRBJ1-5,CASSGPGTNIQPQHF,TGTGCCAGCAGTGGACCCGGGACAAATATACAGCCCCAGCATTTT
TRBV5-7,.,TRBD1,TRBJ2-2,CASSDDRGGTGELFF,TGTGCCAGCAGCGACGACAGGGGCGGTACCGGGGAGCTGTTTTTT
TRBV2,.,TRBD1,TRBJ2-3,CASSETGGFFGGTQYF,TGTGCCAGCAGTGAGACAGGGGGTTTTTTTGGCGGTACGCAGTATTTT
TRBV6-5,few,.,TRBJ1-5,CASSYSGGNQPQHF,TGTGCCAGCAGTTACTCCGGGGGGAATCAGCCCCAGCATTTT
TRBV27,.,TRBD2,TRBJ2-3,CASSLAGGGTDTQYF,TGTGCCAGCAGTTTAGCGGGAGGGGGAACAGATACGCAGTATTTT
TRBV29-1,.,TRBD1,TRBJ1-1,CSVEETGGAGTEAFF,TGCAGCGTTGAGGAGACAGGGGGCGCCGGAACTGAAGCTTTCTTT
TRBV6-6,few,.,TRBJ2-2,CASSPTGAGELFF,TGTGCCAGCAGCCCTACAGGAGCCGGGGAGCTGTTTTTT
TRBV2,.,.,TRBJ1-5,CASSEETFGNQPQHF,TGTGCCAGCAGTGAAGAAACGTTCGGTAATCAGCCCCAGCATTTT
TRBV7-9,.,.,TRBJ1-1,CSSSLGLGGGTEAFF,TGTTCCAGCAGCTTAGGGTTGGGCGGGGGCACTGAAGCTTTCTTT
TRBV7-9,.,TRBD2,TRBJ2-1,CASSFPAGGPNEQFF,TGTGCCAGCAGCTTTCCAGCGGGAGGGCCAAATGAGCAGTTCTTC
TRBV6-5,.,.,TRBJ1-1,CASSPGGGATEAFF,TGTGCCAGCAGCCCCGGGGGGGGCGCAACTGAAGCTTTCTTT
TRBV2,.,TRBD1,TRBJ1-5,CASSDRDRGRWGSNQPQHF,TGTGCCAGCAGTGACCGGGACAGGGGAAGGTGGGGGAGCAATCAGCCCCAGCATTTT
TRBV6-1,.,TRBD2,TRBJ2-5,CASRPLGREETQYF,TGTGCCAGCAGACCCCTCGGGAGGGAAGAGACCCAGTACTTC
TRBV6-1,.,.,TRBJ1-2,CASSERSARGVYGYTF,TGTGCCAGCAGTGAACGGTCAGCGCGAGGCGTCTATGGCTACACCTTC
TRBV2,.,.,TRBJ1-1,CASSQSGLSNAFF,TGTGCCAGCAGTCAATCGGGACTCTCGAACGCTTTCTTT
TRBV6-1,.,TRBD1,TRBJ1-2,CASSPDRDHGYTF,TGTGCCAGCAGCCCAGACAGGGACCATGGCTACACCTTC
TRBV7-3,few,.,TRBJ1-1,CASSLRQISSNTEAFF,TGTGCCAGCAGCCTCCGACAAATTTCGAGTAACACTGAAGCTTTCTTT
TRBV2,.,TRBD2,TRBJ2-1,CASSEALGLAGVEQFF,TGTGCCAGCAGTGAAGCGCTAGGACTAGCGGGAGTTGAACAGTTCTTC
TRBV11-3,.,.,TRBJ2-3,CASSDPGADTQYF,TGTGCCAGCAGCGACCCGGGGGCAGATACGCAGTATTTT
TRBV6-5,.,.,TRBJ2-7,CASSEQGTSYEQYF,TGTGCCAGCAGTGAGCAGGGTACCTCCTACGAGCAGTACTTC
TRBV5-8,.,TRBD1,TRBJ1-1,CASSQRDRQNTEAFF,TGTGCCAGCAGCCAACGGGACAGGCAGAACACTGAAGCTTTCTTT
TRBV7-8,.,TRBD2,TRBJ2-7,CASSFTAGVYEQYF,TGTGCCAGCAGCTTCACAGCGGGGGTCTACGAGCAGTACTTC
TRBV13,.,.,TRBJ1-2,CASSLVVQTGYTF,TGTGCCAGCAGCTTAGTGGTACAGACCGGCTACACCTTC
TRBV5-1,.,.,TRBJ2-2,CASSLAAVGETGELFF,TGCGCCAGCAGCTTGGCCGCAGTCGGAGAAACCGGGGAGCTGTTTTTT
TRBV30,few,.,TRBJ1-1,CAWSVEVNTEAFF,TGTGCCTGGAGTGTAGAGGTGAACACTGAAGCTTTCTTT
TRBV19,few,.,TRBJ1-1,CASSTRTGITNTEAFF,TGTGCCAGTAGTACTCGGACGGGGATCACGAACACTGAAGCTTTCTTT
TRBV4-1,.,.,TRBJ2-7,CASSQPFGTLAYEQYF,TGCGCCAGCAGCCAACCTTTCGGGACTCTCGCCTACGAGCAGTACTTC
TRBV14,.,.,TRBJ1-1,CASSQDGQLNTEAFF,TGTGCCAGCAGCCAAGACGGACAGCTGAACACTGAAGCTTTCTTT
TRBV18,once,.,TRBJ1-3,CASSRGSGYAIYF,TGTGCCAGCTCACGCGGGAGCGGATACGCCATATATTTT
TRBV5-4,.,TRBD2,TRBJ2-1,CASSFGGRALYSEQFF,TGTGCCAGCAGCTTTGGCGGGAGGGCCCTCTATAGTGAGCAGTTCTTC
TRBV6-1,.,.,TRBJ1-6,CASSEVNGGGDSPLHF,TGTGCCAGCAGTGAAGTAAACGGCGGGGGCGATTCACCCCTCCACTTT
TRBV5-4,.,TRBD2,TRBJ2-3,CASSFGGGSTDTQYF,TGTGCCAGCAGCTTTGGGGGGGGAAGCACAGATACGCAGTATTTT